This entry describes one T cell receptor (beta chain). Its specificity is unknown. One base away lies a much larger clone, so this may be a sequencing read error. The data stem from a study of blood T cells in healthy people across ages. General observations from the study: PBMCs were not sorted, which prevented a conclusive comparison of naive versus antigen-experienced cells.

Alongside a J-beta primer mix, a sample-barcoded 5' primer served in a second PCR lasting 7 to 11 cycles. TCRdb re-called the 5' RACE reads through MiXCR, storing one row per CDR3 protein. The sample lists fewer than 2,000,000 distinct CDR3 sequences, around 35% occurring once. The length of the CDR3 is 13 residues. Germline CDR1 SGHTA, CDR2 FQGTGA. V dropped 2 bases and J dropped 3 bases, with 8 bases sitting between them. The sequencing sample was made of blood. The clonotype was recovered from a woman between 25 and 40 years old in good health. The genes are TRBV7-3 and TRBJ2-7; weak D call: TRBD2 (5 bases). The CDR3 sequence is CASSLEEGYEQYV. The CDR3 bases are TGTGCCAGCAGCTTAGAAGAGGGCTACGAGCAGTACGTC.